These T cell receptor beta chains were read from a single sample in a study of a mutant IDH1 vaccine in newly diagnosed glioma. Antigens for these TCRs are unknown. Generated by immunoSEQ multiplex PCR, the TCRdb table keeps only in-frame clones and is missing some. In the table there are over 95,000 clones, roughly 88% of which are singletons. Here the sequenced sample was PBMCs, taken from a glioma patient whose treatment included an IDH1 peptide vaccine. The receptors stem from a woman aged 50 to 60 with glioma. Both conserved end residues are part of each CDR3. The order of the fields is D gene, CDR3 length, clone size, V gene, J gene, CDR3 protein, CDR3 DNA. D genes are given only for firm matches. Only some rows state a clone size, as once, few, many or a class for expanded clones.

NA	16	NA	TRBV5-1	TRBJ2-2	CASSFRWRGNTGELFF	TGCGCCAGCAGCTTCCGGTGGAGGGGGAACACCGGGGAGCTGTTTTTT
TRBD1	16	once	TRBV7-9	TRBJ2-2	CASSPSPGQSIGELFF	TGTGCCAGCAGCCCGTCGCCGGGACAGTCAATCGGGGAGCTGTTTTTT
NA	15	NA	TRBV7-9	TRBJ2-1	CASSLDRIGFDEQFF	TGTGCCAGCAGCTTAGACAGAATTGGGTTCGATGAGCAGTTCTTC
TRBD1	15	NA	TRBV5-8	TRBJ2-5	CASSLRGQGSETQYF	TGTGCCAGCAGCTTGAGGGGACAGGGATCAGAGACCCAGTACTTC
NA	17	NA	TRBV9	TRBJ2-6	CASSVGQAATGANVLTF	TGTGCCAGCAGCGTAGGACAGGCCGCGACTGGGGCCAACGTCCTGACTTTC
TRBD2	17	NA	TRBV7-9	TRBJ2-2	CASSPGGIQLNTGELFF	TGTGCCAGCAGCCCCGGGGGGATACAGTTGAACACCGGGGAGCTGTTTTTT
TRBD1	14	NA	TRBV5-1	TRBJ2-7	CASSLGTGAYEQYF	TGCGCCAGCAGCTTGGGGACAGGGGCCTACGAGCAGTACTTC
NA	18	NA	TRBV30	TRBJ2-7	CAWSSPRGFALGSYEQYF	TGTGCCTGGAGTTCCCCAAGGGGGTTCGCTCTAGGATCCTACGAGCAGTACTTC
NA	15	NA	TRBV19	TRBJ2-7	CASSKDGRGGYEQYF	TGTGCCAGTAGTAAAGATGGGAGAGGGGGGTACGAGCAGTACTTC
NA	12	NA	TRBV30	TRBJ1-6	CAWRREGSPLHF	TGTGCCTGGAGGCGGGAAGGATCACCCCTCCACTTT
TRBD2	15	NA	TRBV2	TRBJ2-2	CASQGLAGVGGELFF	TGTGCCAGCCAGGGACTAGCGGGAGTGGGAGGGGAGCTGTTTTTT
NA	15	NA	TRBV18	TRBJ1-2	CASSPRSGGEDGYTF	TGTGCCAGCTCACCAAGGTCGGGGGGCGAGGATGGCTACACCTTC
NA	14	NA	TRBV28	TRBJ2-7	CASSSTGGAGEQYF	TGTGCCAGCAGTTCCACAGGTGGGGCGGGGGAGCAGTACTTC
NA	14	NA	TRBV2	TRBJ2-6	CASSYITGANVLTF	TGTGCCAGCAGCTACATTACTGGGGCCAACGTCCTGACTTTC
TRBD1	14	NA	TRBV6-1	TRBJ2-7	CASSDWDSSYEQYF	TGTGCCAGCAGTGACTGGGACAGCTCCTACGAGCAGTACTTC
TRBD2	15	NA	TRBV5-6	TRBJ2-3	CASSPRLAGADTQYF	TGTGCCAGCAGCCCCCGGCTAGCGGGAGCAGATACGCAGTATTTT
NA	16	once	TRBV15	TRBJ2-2	CATSRDRQLNTGELFF	TGTGCCACCAGCAGAGATCGACAGCTGAACACCGGGGAGCTGTTTTTT
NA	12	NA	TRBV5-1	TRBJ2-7	CASSPMGDEQYF	TGCGCCAGCAGCCCTATGGGGGACGAGCAGTACTTC
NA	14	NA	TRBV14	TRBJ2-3	CASSQDQGWDTQYF	TGTGCCAGCAGCCAAGACCAGGGCTGGGATACGCAGTATTTT
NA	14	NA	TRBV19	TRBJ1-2	CASSTSGFPYGYTF	TGTGCCAGTAGTACTTCAGGGTTCCCCTACGGCTACACCTTC
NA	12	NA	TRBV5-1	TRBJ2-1	CASSLNYNEQFF	TGCGCCAGCAGCTTGAATTACAATGAGCAGTTCTTC
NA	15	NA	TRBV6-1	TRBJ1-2	CASSEGVVFNYGYTF	TGTGCCAGCAGTGAAGGCGTGGTTTTTAACTATGGCTACACCTTC
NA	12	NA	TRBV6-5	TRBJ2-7	CASSPTSYEQYF	TGTGCCAGCAGTCCGACTAGCTACGAGCAGTACTTC
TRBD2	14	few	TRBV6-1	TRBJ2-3	CASKLAGGADTQYF	TGTGCCAGCAAGCTAGCGGGAGGTGCAGATACGCAGTATTTT
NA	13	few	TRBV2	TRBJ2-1	CASNLVSYNEQFF	TGTGCCAGCAACCTAGTCTCCTACAATGAGCAGTTCTTC
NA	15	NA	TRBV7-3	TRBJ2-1	CASSLLGGTYNEQFF	TGTGCCAGCAGCTTACTCGGCGGGACCTACAATGAGCAGTTCTTC
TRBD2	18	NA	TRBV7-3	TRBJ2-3	CASSDGLAGGPDTDTQYF	TGTGCCAGCAGCGATGGGCTAGCGGGAGGGCCCGACACAGATACGCAGTATTTT
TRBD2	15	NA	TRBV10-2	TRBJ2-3	CASKIRGEGTDTQYF	TGCGCCAGCAAGATCCGGGGGGAGGGTACAGATACGCAGTATTTT
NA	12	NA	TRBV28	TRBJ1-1	CASSLKALEAFF	TGTGCCAGCAGTTTGAAGGCACTTGAAGCTTTCTTT
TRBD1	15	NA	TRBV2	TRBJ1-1	CASSENRGSSTEAFF	TGTGCCAGCAGTGAAAACAGGGGGTCGAGCACTGAAGCTTTCTTT
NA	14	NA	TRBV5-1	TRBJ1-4	CASSLGDTREKLFF	TGCGCCAGCAGCTTGGGGGACACCCGGGAAAAACTGTTTTTT
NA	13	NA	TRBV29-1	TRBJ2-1	CSVDTIEDNEQFF	TGCAGCGTTGACACCATCGAGGACAATGAGCAGTTCTTC
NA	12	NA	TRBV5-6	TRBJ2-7	CASSSRQSPQYF	TGTGCCAGCAGCTCACGTCAGTCCCCCCAGTACTTC
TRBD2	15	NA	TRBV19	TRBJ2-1	CASSLTPGTSNEQFF	TGTGCCAGTAGTCTTACCCCCGGGACTAGCAATGAGCAGTTCTTC
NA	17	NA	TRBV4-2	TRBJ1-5	CASSLAPPLDGNQPQHF	TGTGCCAGCAGCTTGGCCCCTCCCTTAGATGGCAATCAGCCCCAGCATTTT
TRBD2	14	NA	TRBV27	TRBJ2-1	CASRPGGVNNEQFF	TGTGCCAGCAGGCCGGGGGGGGTAAACAATGAGCAGTTCTTC
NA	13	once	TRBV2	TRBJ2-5	CASRREIQETQYF	TGTGCCAGCAGACGGGAAATCCAAGAGACCCAGTACTTC
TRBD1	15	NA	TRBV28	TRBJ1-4	CASRRSDRVGEKLFF	TGTGCCAGCAGACGCTCGGACAGGGTCGGTGAAAAACTGTTTTTT
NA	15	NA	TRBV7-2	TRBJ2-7	CASSLESFPLYEQYF	TGTGCCAGCAGCTTAGAAAGTTTCCCCTTATACGAGCAGTACTTC
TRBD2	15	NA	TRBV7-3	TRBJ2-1	CASSLTPGGPYEQFF	TGTGCCAGCAGCTTAACCCCGGGAGGGCCTTATGAGCAGTTCTTC
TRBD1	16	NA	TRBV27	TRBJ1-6	CASSDPGQGAFSPLHF	TGTGCCAGCAGTGACCCGGGACAGGGGGCTTTTTCACCCCTCCACTTT
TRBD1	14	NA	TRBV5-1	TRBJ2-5	CASSRDSSEETQYF	TGCGCCAGCAGCCGGGACAGCTCAGAGGAGACCCAGTACTTC
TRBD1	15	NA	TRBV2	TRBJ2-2	CASSPQGGSTGELFF	TGTGCCAGCAGCCCACAGGGGGGTAGTACCGGGGAGCTGTTTTTT
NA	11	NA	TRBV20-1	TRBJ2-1	CSAPRGNEQFF	TGCAGTGCTCCCCGAGGGAATGAGCAGTTCTTC
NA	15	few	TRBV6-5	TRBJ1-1	CASSYSGMVNTEAFF	TGTGCCAGCAGTTACTCCGGGATGGTGAACACTGAAGCTTTCTTT
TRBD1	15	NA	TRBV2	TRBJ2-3	CASSVDGQGANTQYF	TGTGCCAGCAGTGTGGACGGACAGGGCGCGAATACGCAGTATTTT